This T cell receptor beta chain was captured by sequencing in a study of chemoradiotherapy in HPV16-positive cancers. Clones were sequenced by immunoSEQ multiplex PCR, and TCRdb holds only the in-frame ones, with some missing. In the table there are about 6,900 clones, roughly nine tenths of which are singletons. Looked up from germline, CDR1 is SGHDT and CDR2 is YYEEEE. Losses at the gene ends were 2 bases for V and 5 bases for J; bases not matched to a gene: 3. This CDR3 spans 13 amino acids. Sequencing used tumor tissue, obtained from a patient who underwent chemoradiotherapy. The chain combines TRBV5-6 with TRBJ1-2; 7 bases agree with TRBD1. The receptor was derived from a human donor with HPV-associated anogenital cancer. DNA of the CDR3: TGTGCCAGCAGCTTACAGGGGAGTTATGGCTACACCTTC. Protein product: CASSLQGSYGYTF.